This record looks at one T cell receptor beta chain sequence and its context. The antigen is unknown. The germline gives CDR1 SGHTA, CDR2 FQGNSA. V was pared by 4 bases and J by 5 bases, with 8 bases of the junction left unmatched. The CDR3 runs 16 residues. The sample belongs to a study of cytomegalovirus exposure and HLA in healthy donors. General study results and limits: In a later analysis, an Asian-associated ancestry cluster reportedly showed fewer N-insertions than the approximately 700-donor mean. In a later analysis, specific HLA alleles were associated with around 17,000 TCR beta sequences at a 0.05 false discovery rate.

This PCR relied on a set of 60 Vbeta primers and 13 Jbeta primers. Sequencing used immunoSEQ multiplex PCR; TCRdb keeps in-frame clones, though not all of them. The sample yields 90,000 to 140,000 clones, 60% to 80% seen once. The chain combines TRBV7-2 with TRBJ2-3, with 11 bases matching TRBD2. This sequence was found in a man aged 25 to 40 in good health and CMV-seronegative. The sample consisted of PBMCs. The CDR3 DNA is TGTGCCAGCAGCTCACTGTCTAGCGGGAGGAGAGATACGCAGTATTTT. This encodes CASSSLSSGRRDTQYF.